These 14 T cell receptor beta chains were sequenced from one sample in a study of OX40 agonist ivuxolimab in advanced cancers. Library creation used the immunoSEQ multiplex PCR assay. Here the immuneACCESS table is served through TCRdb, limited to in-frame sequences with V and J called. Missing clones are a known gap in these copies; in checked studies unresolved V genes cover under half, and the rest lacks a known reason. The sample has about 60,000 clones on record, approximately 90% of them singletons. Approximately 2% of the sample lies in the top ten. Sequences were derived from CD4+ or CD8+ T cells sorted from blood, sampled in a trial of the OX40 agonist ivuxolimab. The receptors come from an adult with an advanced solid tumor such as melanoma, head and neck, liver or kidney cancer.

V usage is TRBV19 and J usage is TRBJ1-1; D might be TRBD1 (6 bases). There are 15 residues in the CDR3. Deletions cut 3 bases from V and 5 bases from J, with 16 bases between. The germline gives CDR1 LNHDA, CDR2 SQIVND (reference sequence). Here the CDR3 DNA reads TGTGCCAGTAGTATTCAGGGGTCCCCGAATACTGAAGCTTTCTTT. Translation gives CASSIQGSPNTEAFF. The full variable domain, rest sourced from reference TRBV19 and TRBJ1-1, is DGGITQSPKYLFRKEGQNVTLSCEQNLNHDAMYWYRQDPGQGLRLIYYSQIVNDFQKGDIAEGYSVSREKKESFPLTVTSAQKNPTAFYLCASSIQGSPNTEAFFGQGTRLTVV.

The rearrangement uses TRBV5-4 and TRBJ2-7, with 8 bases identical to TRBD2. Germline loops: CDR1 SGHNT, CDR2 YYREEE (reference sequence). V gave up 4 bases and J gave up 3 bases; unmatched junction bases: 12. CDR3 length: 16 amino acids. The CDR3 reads CASSRGGSGIGYEQYF. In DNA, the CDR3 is TGTGCCAGCAGCAGGGGAGGTAGCGGGATCGGCTACGAGCAGTACTTC.

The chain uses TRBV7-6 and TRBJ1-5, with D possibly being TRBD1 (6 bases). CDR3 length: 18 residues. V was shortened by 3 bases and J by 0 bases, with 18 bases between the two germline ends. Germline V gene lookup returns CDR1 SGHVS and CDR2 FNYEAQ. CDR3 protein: CASSLSGLGGYSNQPQHF. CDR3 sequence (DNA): TGTGCCAGCAGCTTGTCAGGGCTCGGGGGCTATAGCAATCAGCCCCAGCATTTT.

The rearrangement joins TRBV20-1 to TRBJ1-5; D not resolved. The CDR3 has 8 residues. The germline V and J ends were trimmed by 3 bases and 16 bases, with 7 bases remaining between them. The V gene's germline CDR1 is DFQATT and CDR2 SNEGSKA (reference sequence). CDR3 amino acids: CSARPGHF. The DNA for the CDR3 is TGCAGTGCTAGGCCCGGTCATTTT.

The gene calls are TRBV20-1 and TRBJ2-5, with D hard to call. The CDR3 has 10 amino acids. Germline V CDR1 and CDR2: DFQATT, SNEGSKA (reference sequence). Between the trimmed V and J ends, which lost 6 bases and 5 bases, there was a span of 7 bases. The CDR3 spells CSAIGETQYF. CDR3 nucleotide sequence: TGCAGTGCAATCGGCGAGACCCAGTACTTC.

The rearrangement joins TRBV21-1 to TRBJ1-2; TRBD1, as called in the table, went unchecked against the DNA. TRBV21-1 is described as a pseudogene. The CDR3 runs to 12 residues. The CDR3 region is CATGQGPYGYTF. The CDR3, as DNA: TGTGCCACCGGACAGGGGCCCTATGGCTACACCTTC.

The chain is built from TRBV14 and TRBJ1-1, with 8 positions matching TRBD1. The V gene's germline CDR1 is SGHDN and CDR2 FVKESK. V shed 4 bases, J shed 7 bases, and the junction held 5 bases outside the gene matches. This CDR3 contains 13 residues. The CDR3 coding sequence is TGTGCCAGCAGCCGGGACAGGCAGGATGAAGCTTTCTTT. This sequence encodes CASSRDRQDEAFF.

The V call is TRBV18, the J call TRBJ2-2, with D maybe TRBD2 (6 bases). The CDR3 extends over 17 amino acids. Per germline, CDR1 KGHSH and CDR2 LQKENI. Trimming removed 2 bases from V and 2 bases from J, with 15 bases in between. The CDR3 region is CASSPLGGPTNTGELFF. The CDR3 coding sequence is TGTGCCAGCTCACCATTGGGGGGACCGACAAACACCGGGGAGCTGTTTTTT. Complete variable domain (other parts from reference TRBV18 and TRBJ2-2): NAGVMQNPRHLVRRRGQEARLRCSPMKGHSHVYWYRQLPEEGLKFMVYLQKENIIDESGMPKERFSAEFPKEGPSILRIQQVVRGDSAAYFCASSPLGGPTNTGELFFGEGSRLTVL.

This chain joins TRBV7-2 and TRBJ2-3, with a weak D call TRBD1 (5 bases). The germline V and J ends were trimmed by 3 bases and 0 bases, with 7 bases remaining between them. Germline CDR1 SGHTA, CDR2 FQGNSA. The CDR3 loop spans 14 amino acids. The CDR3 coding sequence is TGTGCCAGCAGCTTCAGGGTGAGCACAGATACGCAGTATTTT. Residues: CASSFRVSTDTQYF.

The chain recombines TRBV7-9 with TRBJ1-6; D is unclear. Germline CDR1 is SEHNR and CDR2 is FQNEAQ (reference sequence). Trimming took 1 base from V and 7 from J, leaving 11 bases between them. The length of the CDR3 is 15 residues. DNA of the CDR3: TGTGCCAGCAGCTTAGGTTCTATGGGAAATTCACCCCTCCACTTT. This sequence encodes CASSLGSMGNSPLHF.

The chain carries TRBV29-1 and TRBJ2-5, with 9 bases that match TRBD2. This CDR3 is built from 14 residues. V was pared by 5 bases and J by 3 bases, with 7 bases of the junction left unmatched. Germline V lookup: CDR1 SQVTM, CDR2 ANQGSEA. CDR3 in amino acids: CSVSPRLAEETQYF. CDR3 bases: TGCAGCGTTTCGCCTAGACTAGCGGAAGAGACCCAGTACTTC. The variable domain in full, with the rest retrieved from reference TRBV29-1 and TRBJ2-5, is SAVISQKPSRDICQRGTSLTIQCQVDSQVTMMFWYRQQPGQSLTLIATANQGSEATYESGFVIDKFPISRPNLTFSTLTVSNMSPEDSSIYLCSVSPRLAEETQYFGPGTRLLVL.

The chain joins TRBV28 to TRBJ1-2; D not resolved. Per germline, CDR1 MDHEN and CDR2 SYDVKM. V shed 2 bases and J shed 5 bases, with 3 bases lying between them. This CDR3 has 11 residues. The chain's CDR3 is CASSLKYGYTF. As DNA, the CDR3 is TGTGCCAGCAGTTTAAAATATGGCTACACCTTC.

The CDR3 DNA sequence: TGTGCCAGCAGCCGAACCCCCCGTGGCGGGAGGGCCTACGAGCAGTACTTC. Translating it yields CASSRTPRGGRAYEQYF. The V call is TRBV7-8, the J call TRBJ2-7; 9 bases line up with TRBD2. Germline loops: CDR1 SGHVS, CDR2 FQNEAQ. V lost 5 bases and J lost 2; bases outside the gene matches: 13. The CDR3 extends over 17 amino acids.

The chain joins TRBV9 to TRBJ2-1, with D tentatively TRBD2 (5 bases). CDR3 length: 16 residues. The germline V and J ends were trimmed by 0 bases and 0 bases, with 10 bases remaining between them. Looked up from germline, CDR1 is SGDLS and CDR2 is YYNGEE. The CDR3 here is CASSVERVSSYNEQFF. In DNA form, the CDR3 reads TGTGCCAGCAGCGTAGAGAGGGTCAGCTCCTACAATGAGCAGTTCTTC. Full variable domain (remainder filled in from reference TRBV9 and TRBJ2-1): DSGVTQTPKHLITATGQRVTLRCSPRSGDLSVYWYQQSLDQGLQFLIQYYNGEERAKGNILERFSAQQFPDLHSELNLSSLELGDSALYFCASSVERVSSYNEQFFGPGTRLTVL.